The rows below give T cell receptor beta chains drawn from one sample of a study of T cell repertoires in cytomegalovirus infection. MiXCR, applied by TCRdb to the reads, yields one record per CDR3 protein. The data show around 740,000 distinct CDR3 sequences, with less than 40% seen just once and around 2.8% held by the top ten. What was sequenced was PBMCs. The receptors originated from a human donor in good health (CMV status not recorded). Some clones in this sample may be carry-over from other donors' samples. Each CDR3 is given with its conserved first and last residue. The D gene is left open where the match is weak. Rows may omit the clone size; those that give it use once, few, many or a size class.

d_call clone_size j_call v_call cdr3_nt cdr3_aa
. few TRBJ1-3 TRBV2 TGTGCCAGCAGAGAAGACAGGCCTGGAAACACCATATATTTT CASREDRPGNTIYF
. . TRBJ2-7 TRBV7-3 TGTGCCAGCAGCTTCGGGAAGGGATACGAGCAGTACTTC CASSFGKGYEQYF
. . TRBJ2-7 TRBV4-1 TGCGCCAGCAGCCAAGAGGCCGGGGGCCCATACGAGCAGTACTTC CASSQEAGGPYEQYF
. once TRBJ2-2 TRBV15 TGTGCCACCAGCAGAGTCCCGGCTAACACCGGGGAGCTGTTTTTT CATSRVPANTGELFF
. few TRBJ1-1 TRBV24-1 TGTGCCACCAGTGATTCGGGGGACACTGAAGCTTTCTTT CATSDSGDTEAFF
. . TRBJ2-2 TRBV28 TGTGCCAGCAGTTTCAGGGGCAGGGGACAAGCCGGGGAGCTGTTTTTT CASSFRGRGQAGELFF
. . TRBJ2-6 TRBV11-2 TGTGCCAGCAGCAAAGGAGGGAACTCTGGGGCCAACGTCCTGACTTTC CASSKGGNSGANVLTF
. few TRBJ2-2 TRBV7-9 TGTGCCAGCAGCTTATCCGGCTCACCCACCGGGGAGCTGTTTTTT CASSLSGSPTGELFF
TRBD1 . TRBJ1-4 TRBV20-1 TGCAGTGCTGGAGACAGGGAGGAGTTCTTATATGAAAAACTGTTTTTT CSAGDREEFLYEKLFF
TRBD2 many TRBJ2-3 TRBV7-6 TGTGCCAGCAGCCTCGGCGGCGGGGGTGGCACAGATACGCAGTATTTT CASSLGGGGGTDTQYF
. . TRBJ2-1 TRBV29-1 TGCAGCGTTGAAGCGACAGGTTTTGGTGAGCAGTTCTTC CSVEATGFGEQFF
TRBD1 few TRBJ1-4 TRBV25-1 TGTGCCAGCAGTGATTCCGGGACAGGGCGTTTCGGTGAAAAACTGTTTTTT CASSDSGTGRFGEKLFF
. . TRBJ1-5 TRBV28 TGTGCCAGCAGTTTATTAAGTGACAGCAATCAGCCCCAGCATTTT CASSLLSDSNQPQHF
. . TRBJ2-7 TRBV10-3 TGTGCCATCAGTGGGGACAAGGATCTCTACGAGCAGTACTTC CAISGDKDLYEQYF
TRBD1 few TRBJ1-6 TRBV28 TGTGCCAGCAGTCCGGGCACAGGGGGCGTTGGGAATTCACCCCTCCACTTT CASSPGTGGVGNSPLHF
. . TRBJ1-2 TRBV4-1 TGCGCCAGCAGCCAAGTTCAAGTAGGCACCGGAGAGGGCTACACCTTC CASSQVQVGTGEGYTF
. many TRBJ1-5 TRBV7-9 TGTGCCAGCAGCTTTCCACCGTCAAGGAATCAGCCCCAGCATTTT CASSFPPSRNQPQHF
. once TRBJ2-1 TRBV20-1 TGCAGTGCTAGACCTAACAATGAGCAGTTCTTC CSARPNNEQFF
. . TRBJ2-7 TRBV20-1 TGCAGTGCTAGAGATTTGTCGTTAGGGAGGTCCTACGAGCAGTACTTC CSARDLSLGRSYEQYF
TRBD2 . TRBJ2-3 TRBV18 TGTGCCAGCTCACCACTACTAGCGGACACAGATACGCAGTATTTT CASSPLLADTDTQYF
. few TRBJ2-2 TRBV7-8 TGTGCCAGCAGCCCCCGTTCAGGCGCGAACACCGGGGAGCTGTTTTTT CASSPRSGANTGELFF
. few TRBJ2-5 TRBV5-1 TGCGCCAGCAGCTTGGACACTGGTGTTCTGGAGACCCAGTACTTC CASSLDTGVLETQYF
. . TRBJ1-4 TRBV5-6 TGTGCCAGCAGCTTGGCCCCGGGCACTAATGAAAAACTGTTTTTT CASSLAPGTNEKLFF
. few TRBJ1-5 TRBV10-2 TGCGCCAGCCGGGACACCTCGAATCAGCCCCAGCATTTT CASRDTSNQPQHF
. . TRBJ2-2 TRBV7-9 TGTGCCAGCAGCTCGTGGGGCGGACCCACCGGGGAGCTGTTTTTT CASSSWGGPTGELFF
. few TRBJ1-3 TRBV28 TGTGCCAGCTCTAACCCGGGGGGCCAAGCTGGAAACACCATATATTTT CASSNPGGQAGNTIYF
. many TRBJ2-7 TRBV6-6 TGTGCCAGCAGTTACTCTCAAGTCTACGAGCAGTACTTC CASSYSQVYEQYF
. . TRBJ2-5 TRBV6-1 TGTGCCAGCAGTGAAGGGGGCAGGGCCCAAGAGACCCAGTACTTC CASSEGGRAQETQYF
. . TRBJ2-2 TRBV13 TGTGCCAGCAGCTCGACAATACCGGGACAGAACACCGGGGAGCTGTTTTTT CASSSTIPGQNTGELFF
TRBD1 once TRBJ2-1 TRBV20-1 TGCAGTGCTCCTTCCCGGGACAGGGGCAACAATGAGCAGTTCTTC CSAPSRDRGNNEQFF
. . TRBJ1-6 TRBV19 TGTGCCAGTGGTTGGATAGTCGGACCCGGGGGTGTTCGCGATTCACCCCTCCACTTT CASGWIVGPGGVRDSPLHF
TRBD1 . TRBJ1-4 TRBV5-5 TGTGCCAGCAACATACAGGGGAGGGGTGAAAAACTGTTTTTT CASNIQGRGEKLFF
. . TRBJ1-1 TRBV29-1 TGCAGCGTTGAAGAGGGGGTTCGCTATACGGGACAAGCTTTCTTT CSVEEGVRYTGQAFF
. . TRBJ1-2 TRBV28 TGTGCCAGCAGTTTCGTACAGGCGGGAGGCTACACCTTC CASSFVQAGGYTF
. . TRBJ2-7 TRBV10-3 TGTGCCATCAGTGAGTCGCGAGGGATTGAGGGGCAGTACTTC CAISESRGIEGQYF
TRBD2 few TRBJ2-7 TRBV10-3 TGTGCCATTGCGAGCGGGGGGACCTACGAGCAGTACTTC CAIASGGTYEQYF
. many TRBJ2-2 TRBV7-2 TGTGCCAGCAGCCACGGACGAAGAGTCCGGACTGGATGGGGGTGGGGGGAGCTGTTTTTT CASSHGRRVRTGWGWGELFF